This T cell receptor beta chain was identified during a study of post-analysis software for immune sequencing data. Study overall: There were relapsing-remitting, secondary progressive and progressive-relapsing multiple sclerosis among the disease courses included. General study findings and limits: Among 5 or 6 TRBV segments more frequent in patients than controls were TRBV5-6, TRBV5-1 and TRBV20-1. Those with multiple sclerosis, the patient group, showed significantly lower normalized Chao1 diversity than controls.

Unique molecular identifiers tagged the TCR beta cDNA libraries. TCRdb redid the calling of the PCR reads with MiXCR, one entry per CDR3 protein. The sample includes 380,000 or so distinct CDR3 sequences, around 37% of them seen just once. The CDR3 totals 15 residues. Germline V gives CDR1 LGHDT, CDR2 YNNKEL (reference sequence). This clonotype appeared a few times. Its antigen is still unknown. At one of its ends the junction is not consistent with the germline gene, which may arise from a read error. The receptor was isolated from a girl between 5 and 17 years old with multiple sclerosis. The sequencing input was blood. The gene calls are TRBV3-1 and TRBJ2-3; possible D gene TRBD2, 6 bases. This chain's CDR3 is CAGSPSEGYTDTQYF. As DNA, the CDR3 is TGTGCCGGCAGCCCTAGCGAAGGGTATACAGATACGCAGTATTTT.